This TCR beta chain was obtained from a study of human T cells and chemical hapten exposure. Across the study: Patients' scalps got diphenylcyclopropenone weekly throughout the approximately 26-week study.

Details on this clonotype: The antigen remains unidentified.

MiXCR was run by TCRdb on the RACE reads, yielding one entry per CDR3 protein. This sample carries roughly 30,000 distinct CDR3 sequences, 8% to 10% of them seen once, and the ten largest clones take approximately 6.3%. Germline CDR1 is LGHDT and CDR2 is YNNKEL (reference sequence). The CDR3 loop spans 17 amino acids. V lost 1 base and J 1 base, leaving 16 bases between the germline ends. Regarding time point: patch test 2, 6 weeks after DPC sensitization. The treatment denotes: therapeutic diphenylcyclopropenone sensitization with weekly scalp DPC. General observations from the study: Donors had alopecia, so their immune response may differ from healthy people's. DPC sensitization produced no change in TCRs with frequency above 1 in 1000.

The material was whole blood, obtained in connection with sensitization to the hapten diphenylcyclopropenone (DPC). This TCR was recovered from a man aged 30-40 years with alopecia areata. Some clones in this sample may be carry-over from other donors' samples. The chain employs TRBV3-1 and TRBJ2-5; D perhaps matches TRBD2 (5 bases). The CDR3 region has the DNA TGTGCCAGCAGCCAAGGGCAGGCGGCGGGCGGCCAAGAGACCCAGTACTTC. This sequence encodes CASSQGQAAGGQETQYF.